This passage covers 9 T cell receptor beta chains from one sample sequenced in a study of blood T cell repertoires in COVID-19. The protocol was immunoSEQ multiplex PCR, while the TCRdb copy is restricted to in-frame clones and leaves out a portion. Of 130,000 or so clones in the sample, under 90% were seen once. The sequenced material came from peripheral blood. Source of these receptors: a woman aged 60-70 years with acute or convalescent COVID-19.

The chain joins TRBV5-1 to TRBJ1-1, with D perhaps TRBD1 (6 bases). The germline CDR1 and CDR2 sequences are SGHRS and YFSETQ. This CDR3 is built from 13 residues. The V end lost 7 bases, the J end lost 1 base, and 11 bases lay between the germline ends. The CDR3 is CASRATGNTEAFF. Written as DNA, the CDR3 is TGCGCCAGCCGGGCGACAGGGAACACTGAAGCTTTCTTT.

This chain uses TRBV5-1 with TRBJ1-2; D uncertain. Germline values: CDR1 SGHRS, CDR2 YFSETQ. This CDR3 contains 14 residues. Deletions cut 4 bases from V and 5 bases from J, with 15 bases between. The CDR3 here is CASSLRAERYGYTF. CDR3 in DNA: TGCGCCAGCAGCCTCCGAGCGGAGAGGTATGGCTACACCTTC. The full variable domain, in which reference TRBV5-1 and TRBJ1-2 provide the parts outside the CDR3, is KAGVTQTPRYLIKTRGQQVTLSCSPISGHRSVSWYQQTPGQGLQFLFEYFSETQRNKGNFPGRFSGRQFSNSRSEMNVSTLELGDSALYLCASSLRAERYGYTFGSGTRLTVV.

The CDR3 loop reads CASSLEGANYGYTF. The CDR3 DNA reads as TGTGCCAGCAGCTTGGAGGGAGCTAACTATGGCTACACCTTC. The gene calls are TRBV5-6 and TRBJ1-2; no clear D gene. The V end lost 0 bases, the J end lost 0 bases, and 6 bases lay between the germline ends. This CDR3 has 14 residues. Germline V gene lookup returns CDR1 SGHDT and CDR2 YYEEEE.

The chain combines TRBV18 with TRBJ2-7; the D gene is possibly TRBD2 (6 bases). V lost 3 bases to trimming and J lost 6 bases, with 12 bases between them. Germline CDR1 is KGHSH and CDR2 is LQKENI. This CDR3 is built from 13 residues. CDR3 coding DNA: TGTGCCAGCTCACCTCAACCGGAGGGCGAGCAGTACTTC. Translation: CASSPQPEGEQYF.

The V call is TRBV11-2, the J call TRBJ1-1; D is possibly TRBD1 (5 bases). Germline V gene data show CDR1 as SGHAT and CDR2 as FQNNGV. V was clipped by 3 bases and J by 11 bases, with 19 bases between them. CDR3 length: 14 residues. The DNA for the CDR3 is TGTGCCAGCAGCTTGGCTACAGGCTTGGTAGGGGCTTTCTTT. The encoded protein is CASSLATGLVGAFF.

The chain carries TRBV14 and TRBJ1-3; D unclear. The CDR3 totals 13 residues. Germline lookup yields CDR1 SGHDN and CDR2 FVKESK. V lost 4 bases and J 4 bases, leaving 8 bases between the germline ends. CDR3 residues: CASSRGVGNTIYF. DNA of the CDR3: TGTGCCAGCAGCCGTGGAGTCGGAAACACCATATATTTT.

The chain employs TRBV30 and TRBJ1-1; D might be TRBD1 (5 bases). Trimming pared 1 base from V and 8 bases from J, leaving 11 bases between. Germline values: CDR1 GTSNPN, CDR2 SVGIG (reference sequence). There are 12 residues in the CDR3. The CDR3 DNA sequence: TGTGCCTGGAGTGAATTCGGGGGAGAAGCTTTCTTT. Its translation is CAWSEFGGEAFF.

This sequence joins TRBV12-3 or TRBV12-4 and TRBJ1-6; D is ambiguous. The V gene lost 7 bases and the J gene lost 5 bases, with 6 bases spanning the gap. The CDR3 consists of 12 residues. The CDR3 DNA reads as TGTGCCAGCAACGGTAATAATTCACCCCTCCACTTT. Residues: CASNGNNSPLHF.

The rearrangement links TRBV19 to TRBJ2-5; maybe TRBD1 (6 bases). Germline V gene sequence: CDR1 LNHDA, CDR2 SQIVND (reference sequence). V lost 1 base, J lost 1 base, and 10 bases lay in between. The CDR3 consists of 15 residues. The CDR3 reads CASSIGQGLQETQYF. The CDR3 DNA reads TGTGCCAGTAGTATAGGGCAGGGGCTCCAAGAGACCCAGTACTTC. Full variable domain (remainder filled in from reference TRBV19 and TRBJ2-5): DGGITQSPKYLFRKEGQNVTLSCEQNLNHDAMYWYRQDPGQGLRLIYYSQIVNDFQKGDIAEGYSVSREKKESFPLTVTSAQKNPTAFYLCASSIGQGLQETQYFGPGTRLLVL.